This TCR beta chain was recorded in a study of Graves' ophthalmopathy and Graves' hyperthyroidism. Whole-study findings and limits: The model's ophthalmopathy progression predictions had approximately 71% sensitivity and less than 75% specificity. Most expanded clonotypes from thyroid (those above 0.001 frequency) were also found in blood.

Details on this clonotype: No antigen is known for it.

The germline V and J ends were trimmed by 1 base and 8 bases, with 17 bases remaining between them. The CDR3 spans 14 residues. Germline CDR1 is DFQATT and CDR2 is SNEGSKA (reference sequence). CDR3 regions of TCR beta were amplified from RNA transcripts. HTBI primers served in a first-round RT-PCR, which a second-round multiplex PCR followed. MiXCR was run by TCRdb on the multiplex PCR reads, yielding one entry per CDR3 protein. The sample lists around 400,000 distinct CDR3 sequences, under 25% occurring once. Pregnancy or lactation, uncontrolled infections and other autoimmune diseases were grounds for excluding patients.

The sequencing sample was made of peripheral blood. This TCR was recovered from a woman between 18 and 29 years old with stable Graves' hyperthyroidism. V gene TRBV20-1 combines with J gene TRBJ1-2; TRBD1 is a possible D gene (6 bases). The CDR3 DNA follows: TGCAGTGCTAGAGGGACAAAAACAGGGCAAGGCTACACCTTC. This codes for CSARGTKTGQGYTF.